This T cell receptor (beta chain) is from a study of beta chain features in type 1 diabetes. Study at large: No age, gender or cell yield differences were seen between patients and healthy donors. Investigators examined around 98 million sorted cells across all samples. Whole-study findings and limits: Sequencing of cDNA might inflate the share of cells that strongly express TCR. Type 1 diabetes patients had fewer VDJ junction insertions and more deletions.

The CDR3 totals 14 residues. Unmatched junction bases numbered 5, after V lost 5 bases and J lost 3 bases. Germline-derived CDR1 and CDR2 are SGHTA and FQGNSA. Concerning this clone itself: Its target is unknown.

Isolated RNA was reverse transcribed in full, so expressed TCRB transcripts were sequenced. Data came from immunoSEQ multiplex PCR; TCRdb stores just in-frame clones and leaves some out. The sample lists 300,000 or so clones; less than 9.5% were seen once. The rearrangement uses TRBV7-2 and TRBJ2-7; 9 positions match TRBD2. Sequenced: central memory CD4+ T cells from blood. This receptor was taken from a young woman in good health. In DNA, the CDR3 is TGTGCCAGCAGCCCCGGGACTAGCTTCTACGAGCAGTACTTC. It yields the protein CASSPGTSFYEQYF.